Below are 16 T cell receptor beta chains sequenced from a single sample in a study of OX40 agonist ivuxolimab in advanced cancers. Method: immunoSEQ multiplex PCR; TCRdb's copy keeps in-frame clones and lacks some. The sample lists under 85,000 clones, around nine tenths seen once, with 0.7% to 0.9% in the top ten. The sample in question was CD4+ or CD8+ T cells sorted from blood, obtained in a trial of the OX40 agonist ivuxolimab. These receptors all come from an adult with an advanced solid tumor such as melanoma, head and neck, liver or kidney cancer.

The V and J genes are TRBV5-1 and TRBJ1-4, with D perhaps TRBD1 (6 bases). Trimming shortened V by 5 bases and J by 4 bases, and 12 bases separated the two germline ends. Germline V gives CDR1 SGHRS, CDR2 YFSETQ. The CDR3 length is 14 residues. The CDR3 DNA follows: TGCGCCAGCAGTTCTGGACAGAGTAATGAAAAACTGTTTTTT. Amino acid sequence: CASSSGQSNEKLFF.

The chain is built from TRBV29-1 and TRBJ1-2; D is unclear. V was pared by 8 bases and J by 0 bases, with 22 bases between. This CDR3 spans 16 amino acids. Germline CDR1 is SQVTM and CDR2 is ANQGSEA. CDR3 in amino acids: CSPYLFTKKANYGYTF. In DNA form, the CDR3 reads TGCAGCCCCTATTTATTCACCAAAAAAGCTAACTATGGCTACACCTTC.

The V and J genes are TRBV6-1 and TRBJ2-1; the match to TRBD2 covers 7 bases. In germline, CDR1 is MNHNS, CDR2 SASEGT. The CDR3 is made up of 17 amino acids. The V and J ends lost 2 bases and 6 bases, in that order; junction bases with no gene match: 13. The CDR3 here is CASSEMRAAGETNEQFF. The DNA of the CDR3 is TGTGCCAGCAGTGAAATGAGGGCTGCGGGGGAGACCAATGAGCAGTTCTTC.

The chain joins TRBV7-2 to TRBJ1-2; D is undetermined. In germline, CDR1 is SGHTA, CDR2 FQGNSA. The CDR3 extends over 15 amino acids. V was cut by 5 bases and J by 8 bases, with 21 bases left in between. The DNA of the CDR3 is TGTGCCAGCAGCGCCCGTCCGGACGGTAGGGAGGGCTACACCTTC. Amino acids: CASSARPDGREGYTF. Drawing the rest from reference TRBV7-2 and TRBJ1-2, the complete variable domain is GAGVSQSPSNKVTEKGKDVELRCDPISGHTALYWYRQSLGQGLEFLIYFQGNSAPDKSGLPSDRFSAERTGGSVSTLTIQRTQQEDSAVYLCASSARPDGREGYTFGSGTRLTVV.

The chain recombines TRBV6-1 with TRBJ2-7; D unclear. V was clipped by 2 bases and J by 5 bases, with 10 bases between them. The V gene's germline CDR1 is MNHNS and CDR2 SASEGT. The length of the CDR3 is 13 residues. CDR3 DNA sequence: TGTGCCAGCAGTGAACCGGGTATGGACGAGCAGTACTTC. Translation: CASSEPGMDEQYF.

This rearrangement joins TRBV27 to TRBJ2-2, with TRBD2 as a possible D gene (6 bases). This CDR3 region has 16 residues. Germline V gives CDR1 MNHEY, CDR2 SMNVEV (reference sequence). Trimming shortened V by 8 bases and J by 5 bases, and 21 bases separated the two germline ends. CDR3 DNA sequence: TGTGCCAGCCAAGTTTACATCGCGGGAAGGACCGGGGAGCTGTTTTTT. This sequence encodes CASQVYIAGRTGELFF.

This clone has a single count. This chain uses TRBV7-3 with TRBJ2-1; the match to TRBD2 covers 10 bases. This CDR3 is 15 amino acids long. Trimming at V came to 2 bases and at J to 5 bases, leaving 3 bases not matched to a gene. Per the germline V gene, CDR1 is SGHTA and CDR2 is FQGTGA. In DNA form, the CDR3 reads TGTGCCAGCAGCTTAGCAGGACTAGCGGACAATGAGCAGTTCTTC. Translating gives CASSLAGLADNEQFF.

V usage is TRBV14 and J usage is TRBJ1-1; possible D gene TRBD1, 5 bases. The CDR3 runs to 13 residues. Germline V gene lookup returns CDR1 SGHDN and CDR2 FVKESK. Trimming removed 0 bases from V and 5 bases from J, with 7 bases in between. CDR3 loop: CASSQERGTEAFF. In DNA form, the CDR3 reads TGTGCCAGCAGCCAAGAACGGGGGACTGAAGCTTTCTTT.

The chain is built from TRBV29-1 and TRBJ2-1; tentative D call: TRBD2 (6 bases). The CDR3 spans 14 residues. Trimming shortened V by 5 bases and J by 0 bases, and 11 bases separated the two germline ends. Germline V gene data show CDR1 as SQVTM and CDR2 as ANQGSEA. The CDR3 loop is CSVQTSYSYNEQFF. The CDR3 nucleotides read TGCAGCGTTCAGACTAGTTACTCCTACAATGAGCAGTTCTTC.

This chain joins TRBV19 and TRBJ1-6; possibly TRBD1 for D (5 bases). Per germline, CDR1 LNHDA and CDR2 SQIVND (reference sequence). With 10 bases removed from V and 7 bases from J, the gap between germline ends came to 14 bases. The CDR3 contains 13 residues. The CDR3 DNA sequence: TGTGCCACCACGGGGACTGTGAATTCACCCCTCCACTTT. This gives the protein CATTGTVNSPLHF.

The CDR3 here is CASSPGTEETQYF. CDR3 nucleotides: TGTGCCAGCTCACCGGGGACAGAAGAGACCCAGTACTTC. V gene TRBV18 combines with J gene TRBJ2-5; 7 bases match TRBD1. Germline V gene sequence: CDR1 KGHSH, CDR2 LQKENI. CDR3 length: 13 amino acids. J was trimmed by 3 bases and V by 3 bases; bases with no gene match: 1.

This chain uses TRBV6-1 with TRBJ2-7; no clear D gene. CDR3 length: 12 amino acids. Trimming removed 5 bases from V and 6 bases from J, with 11 bases in between. Germline V gene lookup returns CDR1 MNHNS and CDR2 SASEGT. The CDR3, as DNA: TGTGCCAGCAGTCGACGGATTTTCGAGCAGTACTTC. This gives the protein CASSRRIFEQYF.

The chain uses TRBV7-2 and TRBJ2-5; 7 nucleotides line up with TRBD2. The CDR3 has 14 amino acids. Germline V gene lookup returns CDR1 SGHTA and CDR2 FQGNSA. V shed 7 bases and J 7 bases; nucleotides not matched to a gene: 12. CDR3 sequence reads: CASNLGSSGGTQYF. CDR3 in DNA: TGTGCCAGCAATTTGGGATCTAGCGGCGGGACCCAGTACTTC. The full variable domain, completed using reference TRBV7-2 and TRBJ2-5, is GAGVSQSPSNKVTEKGKDVELRCDPISGHTALYWYRQSLGQGLEFLIYFQGNSAPDKSGLPSDRFSAERTGGSVSTLTIQRTQQEDSAVYLCASNLGSSGGTQYFGPGTRLLVL.

The V and J genes are TRBV5-1 and TRBJ1-1, with D perhaps matching TRBD1 (5 bases). Trimming cost V 7 bases and J 3 bases, with 19 bases left between them. CDR1 SGHRS and CDR2 YFSETQ come from the germline V gene. The CDR3 contains 15 residues. In DNA form, the CDR3 reads TGCGCCAGCTGTTCGATGGCAGGGAGGGACACTGAAGCTTTCTTT. Its protein is CASCSMAGRDTEAFF.

V gene TRBV5-4 combines with J gene TRBJ2-6; possible D gene TRBD2, 5 bases. Trimming stripped 2 bases from V and 2 bases from J, with 11 bases between. The CDR3 loop spans 16 amino acids. Germline V lookup: CDR1 SGHNT, CDR2 YYREEE (reference sequence). CDR3 amino acids: CASSFSATTGANVLTF. The DNA for the CDR3 is TGTGCCAGCAGCTTTTCAGCGACTACTGGGGCCAACGTCCTGACTTTC.

The chain recombines TRBV9 with TRBJ1-1, with D hard to call. The CDR3 totals 13 residues. Trimming stripped 4 bases from V and 5 bases from J, with 12 bases between. Germline CDR1 and CDR2: SGDLS and YYNGEE. The DNA for the CDR3 is TGTGCCAGCAGCCCACCCGACCGTACTGAAGCTTTCTTT. This translates into CASSPPDRTEAFF.